These 15 T cell receptor beta chains share one sample of origin, sequenced in a study of cytomegalovirus exposure and HLA in healthy donors. This PCR relied on a set of 60 Vbeta primers and 13 Jbeta primers. The protocol was immunoSEQ multiplex PCR, while the TCRdb copy is restricted to in-frame clones and leaves out a portion. The sample has tens of thousands of clones, roughly 82% seen once. The sequenced material came from PBMCs. These receptors came from a man between 25 and 39 years old in good health and CMV-seronegative.

A few counts support this clone. The chain employs TRBV30 and TRBJ2-3; TRBD1 agrees at 8 bases. CDR1 and CDR2 from the germline V gene are GTSNPN and SVGIG (reference sequence). V shed 3 bases and J 2 bases; nucleotides not matched to a gene: 7. This CDR3 is built from 15 residues. Here the CDR3 DNA reads TGTGCCTGGAGCCGGACAGGGAGCAACACAGATACGCAGTATTTT. It translates to CAWSRTGSNTDTQYF.

The chain couples TRBV18 to TRBJ1-1; possible D gene TRBD1, 6 bases. There are 13 residues in the CDR3. CDR1 and CDR2 (germline): KGHSH, LQKENI. V was cut by 2 bases and J by 6 bases, with 10 bases left in between. The CDR3 bases are TGTGCCAGCTCACCAAACAGGGTTTCTGAAGCTTTCTTT. It yields the protein CASSPNRVSEAFF.

This clone was found once. J is TRBJ1-1 and V is TRBV5-1; the D gene is possibly TRBD1 (5 bases). The CDR3 has 16 amino acids. Germline lookup yields CDR1 SGHRS and CDR2 YFSETQ. The V gene lost 4 bases and the J gene lost 1 base, with 17 bases spanning the gap. CDR3 coding DNA: TGCGCCAGCAGCGGACAAAGGGTAGGAAAGAACACTGAAGCTTTCTTT. Its protein is CASSGQRVGKNTEAFF.

J is TRBJ1-1 and V is TRBV4-1; the D gene is possibly TRBD1 (5 bases). The CDR3 consists of 16 residues. CDR1 MGHRA and CDR2 YSYEKL come from the germline V gene. V lost 5 bases to trimming and J lost 8 bases, with 24 bases between them. This CDR3 reads CASSLETFWGAGEAFF. CDR3 sequence (DNA): TGCGCCAGCAGCTTAGAGACTTTTTGGGGCGCAGGGGAAGCTTTCTTT.

The J gene is TRBJ1-3, the V gene TRBV18; perhaps TRBD1 as D (5 bases). Per germline, CDR1 KGHSH and CDR2 LQKENI. The CDR3 covers 15 residues. Trimming shortened V by 5 bases and J by 3 bases, and 14 bases separated the two germline ends. For the CDR3, the DNA is TGTGCCAGCTCAAGTCTCGACAGAAATGGAAACACCATATATTTT. Translated: CASSSLDRNGNTIYF.

The chain links TRBV6-5 to TRBJ1-1, with 10 bases aligning to TRBD1. V dropped 4 bases and J dropped 11; count of bases not matched to a gene: 13. This CDR3 spans 15 amino acids. Germline V gene sequence: CDR1 MNHEY, CDR2 SVGAGI. For the CDR3, the DNA is TGTGCCAGCAGTTCGCAGACAGGGGGCGGTGGCAGGGCTTTCTTT. This codes for CASSSQTGGGGRAFF.

V is TRBV7-2 and J is TRBJ1-1; unclear D gene. The CDR3 length is 14 residues. CDR1 and CDR2 (germline): SGHTA, FQGNSA. The V end was cut by 2 bases, the J end by 3 bases, with 10 bases between. The CDR3 bases are TGTGCCAGCAGCTTATCCCACGGGGACACTGAAGCTTTCTTT. Its translation is CASSLSHGDTEAFF.

This chain links TRBV29-1 with TRBJ1-3, with D uncertain. CDR3 length: 12 residues. Germline V gene data show CDR1 as SQVTM and CDR2 as ANQGSEA. The V and J ends lost 4 bases and 2 bases respectively, with 6 bases between them. CDR3 nucleotide sequence: TGCAGCGTTGCAATCCCTGGAAACACCATATATTTT. Protein: CSVAIPGNTIYF.

The chain employs TRBV7-8 and TRBJ2-3, with D uncertain. Trimming pared 8 bases from V and 2 bases from J, leaving 17 bases between. The CDR3 has 15 residues. Germline CDR1 and CDR2: SGHVS and FQNEAQ. The CDR3 is CASLPPRLNTDTQYF. CDR3 nucleotides: TGTGCCAGCCTCCCTCCCCGGTTGAACACAGATACGCAGTATTTT.

This clone was seen a single time. The chain's CDR3 is CASSRILKGAYGYTF. The CDR3 region has the DNA TGTGCCAGCAGCCGGATACTAAAGGGGGCCTATGGCTACACCTTC. The rearrangement uses TRBV28 and TRBJ1-2; 7 nucleotides match TRBD1. The CDR3 covers 15 residues. Germline V gene lookup returns CDR1 MDHEN and CDR2 SYDVKM. V dropped 6 bases and J dropped 4; count of bases not matched to a gene: 11.

The V gene is TRBV4-2, the J gene TRBJ1-6; 7 nucleotides match TRBD1. V shed 0 bases and J 6 bases; nucleotides not matched to a gene: 8. Per germline, CDR1 LGHNA and CDR2 YNFKEQ. The CDR3 length is 17 residues. The CDR3 DNA reads TGTGCCAGCAGCCAAGATCTAACCGGGACAGTTAATTCACCCCTCCACTTT. The encoded protein is CASSQDLTGTVNSPLHF.

This clone occurred a few times. This rearrangement joins TRBV4-2 to TRBJ2-1, with 11 bases identical to TRBD2. In germline, CDR1 is LGHNA, CDR2 YNFKEQ. V was pared by 3 bases and J by 2 bases, with 9 bases of the junction left unmatched. The CDR3 runs to 18 residues. CDR3 sequence reads: CASSQRLAGGTTYNEQFF. For the CDR3, the DNA is TGTGCCAGCAGCCAGAGGTTAGCGGGAGGGACAACCTACAATGAGCAGTTCTTC.

The chain employs TRBV28 and TRBJ2-1; TRBD2 aligns across 14 bases. From germline, CDR1 is MDHEN and CDR2 SYDVKM. The CDR3 runs to 16 residues. Trimming took 5 bases from V and 8 from J; bases not matched to a gene: 8. As DNA, the CDR3 is TGTGCCAGCAGTCAGCGGGGACTAGCGGGGGAGGATGAGCAGTTCTTC. Protein product: CASSQRGLAGEDEQFF.

The chain combines TRBV6-1 with TRBJ2-1, with D possibly matching TRBD1 (6 bases). Per germline, CDR1 MNHNS and CDR2 SASEGT. V lost 4 bases and J lost 6, with 13 bases in between. The CDR3 is 14 residues long. CDR3 sequence: CASSVPTGSNEQFF. CDR3 bases: TGTGCCAGCAGTGTCCCTACAGGGAGCAATGAGCAGTTCTTC.

The chain carries TRBV18 and TRBJ1-1; TRBD1 might be the D (5 bases). There are 14 residues in the CDR3. Trimming cost V 6 bases and J 4 bases, with 15 bases left between them. Germline loops: CDR1 KGHSH, CDR2 LQKENI. This chain's CDR3 is CASSPQGTITEAFF. In DNA form, the CDR3 reads TGTGCCAGCTCGCCTCAGGGTACAATCACTGAAGCTTTCTTT.